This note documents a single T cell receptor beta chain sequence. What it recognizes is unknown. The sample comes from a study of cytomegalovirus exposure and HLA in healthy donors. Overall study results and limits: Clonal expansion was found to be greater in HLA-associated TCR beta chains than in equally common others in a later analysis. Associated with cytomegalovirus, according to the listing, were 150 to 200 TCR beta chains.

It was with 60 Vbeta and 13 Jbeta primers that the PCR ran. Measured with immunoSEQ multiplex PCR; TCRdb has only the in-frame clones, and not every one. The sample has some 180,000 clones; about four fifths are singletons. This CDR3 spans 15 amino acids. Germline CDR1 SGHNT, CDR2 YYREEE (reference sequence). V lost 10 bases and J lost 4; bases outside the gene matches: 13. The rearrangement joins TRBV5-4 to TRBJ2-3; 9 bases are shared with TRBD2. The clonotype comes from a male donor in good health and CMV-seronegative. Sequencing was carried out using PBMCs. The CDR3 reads CAAGGPSGISDTQYF. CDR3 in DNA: TGTGCCGCCGGAGGGCCTAGCGGGATTTCAGATACGCAGTATTTT. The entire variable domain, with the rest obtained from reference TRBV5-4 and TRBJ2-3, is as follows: ETGVTQSPTHLIKTRGQQVTLRCSSQSGHNTVSWYQQALGQGPQFIFQYYREEENGRGNFPPRFSGLQFPNYSSELNVNALELDDSALYLCAAGGPSGISDTQYFGPGTRLTVL.